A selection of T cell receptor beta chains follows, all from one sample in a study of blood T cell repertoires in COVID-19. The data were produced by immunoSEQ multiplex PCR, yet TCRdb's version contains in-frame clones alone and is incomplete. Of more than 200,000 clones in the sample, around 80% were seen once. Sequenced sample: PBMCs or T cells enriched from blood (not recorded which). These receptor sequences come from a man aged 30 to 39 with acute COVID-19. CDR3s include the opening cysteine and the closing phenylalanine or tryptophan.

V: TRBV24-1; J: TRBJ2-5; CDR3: CATSDLGGDQETQYF
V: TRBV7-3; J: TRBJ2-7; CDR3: CASSLKGSGPSRSYEQYF
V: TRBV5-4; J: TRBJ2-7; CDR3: CASSLAKDSYEQYF
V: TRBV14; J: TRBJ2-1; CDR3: CASSPLGHLGDNEQFF
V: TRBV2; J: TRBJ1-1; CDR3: CASSELHLNTEAFF
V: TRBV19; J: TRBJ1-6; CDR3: CASRSGAVNSPLHF
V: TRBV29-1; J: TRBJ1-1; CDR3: CSVGSTRGWDTEAFF
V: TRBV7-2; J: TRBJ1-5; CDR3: CASSKGDRGHYQPQHF
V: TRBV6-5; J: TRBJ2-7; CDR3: CASSQRETGEQYF
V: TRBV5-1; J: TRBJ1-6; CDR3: CASSLGPNNSPLHF
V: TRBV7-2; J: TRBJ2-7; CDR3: CASSKPGQRFTF
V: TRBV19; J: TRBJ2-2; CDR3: CASSIVGATGELFF
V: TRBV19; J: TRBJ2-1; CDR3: CASSGDYGGVYNEQFF
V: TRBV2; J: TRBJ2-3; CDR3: CASRPGSGTDTQYF
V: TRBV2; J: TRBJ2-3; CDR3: CASRESTDTQYF
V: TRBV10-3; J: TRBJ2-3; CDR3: CASGPLFTDTQYF
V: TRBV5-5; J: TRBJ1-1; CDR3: CASSLVEIEAFF
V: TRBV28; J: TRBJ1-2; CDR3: CASRTDTNYGYTF
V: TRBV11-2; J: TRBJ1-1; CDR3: CASSPRQGGNTEAFF
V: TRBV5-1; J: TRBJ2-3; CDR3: CASRKGTGTDTQYF
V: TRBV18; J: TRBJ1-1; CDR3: CASYGRDTEAFF
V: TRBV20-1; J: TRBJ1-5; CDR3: CSASDGTGRDQPQHF
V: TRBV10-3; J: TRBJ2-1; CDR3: CAISESSYNEQFF
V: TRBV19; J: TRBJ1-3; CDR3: CASSDRGRANTIYF
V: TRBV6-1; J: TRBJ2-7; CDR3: CASSEMGQGANEQYF
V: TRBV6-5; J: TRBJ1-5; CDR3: CASREAGSNQPQHF
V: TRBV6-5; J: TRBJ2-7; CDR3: CASSYVSGDWYF